This T cell receptor beta chain was recovered during a study of blood T cell repertoires in COVID-19. Across the whole study: COVID-19 samples, acute and convalescent, were from the United States, Italy and Spain. PBMCs, B-cell-depleted T cells, or T cells provided the cDNA or gDNA that made up the material.

In the authors' workflow: Reference gene primer amplification gave nucleated cell count estimates. Using immunoSEQ multiplex PCR, the repertoire was profiled, and TCRdb retains in-frame clones only, with some absent. V and J calls and clone size are as listed in that table; D and trimming were resolved from the DNA. The data hold roughly 230,000 clones, with 88% observed a single time. There are 15 residues in the CDR3. V gave up 5 bases and J gave up 0 bases, with 13 bases separating them. Germline V CDR1 and CDR2: SGHTA, FQGTGA. This receptor was identified in a man aged 70 or older with acute or convalescent COVID-19. This rearrangement joins TRBV7-3 to TRBJ1-1; weak D call: TRBD1 (5 bases). Source material: peripheral blood. The DNA of the CDR3 is TGTGCCAGCAGCCCACTTATGACAGTGAACACTGAAGCTTTCTTT. Translated, it gives CASSPLMTVNTEAFF.